The 16 T cell receptor beta chains listed next were all sequenced from one sample in a study of cytotoxic CD8 clonotypes in ibrutinib-treated CLL. Produced via immunoSEQ multiplex PCR; TCRdb's table is partial and in-frame only. The sample has hundreds of thousands of clones; 65% to 80% are singletons. Here the sequenced sample was PBMCs, taken after 12 months of ibrutinib treatment. These receptor sequences come from a human donor with chronic lymphocytic leukemia.

This clone was picked up a small number of times. V is TRBV7-8 and J is TRBJ2-5; possible D gene TRBD2, 5 bases. Looked up from germline, CDR1 is SGHVS and CDR2 is FQNEAQ. The CDR3 has 13 residues. Trimming removed 1 base at V and 4 bases at J, with 7 bases between. The CDR3 spells CASSLGERETQYF. CDR3 in DNA: TGTGCCAGCAGCTTAGGGGAGAGAGAGACCCAGTACTTC. The full variable domain, rest sourced from reference TRBV7-8 and TRBJ2-5, is GAGVSQSPRYKVAKRGQDVALRCDPISGHVSLFWYQQALGQGPEFLTYFQNEAQLDKSGLPSDRFFAERPEGSVSTLKIQRTQQEDSAVYLCASSLGERETQYFGPGTRLLVL.

This clone was seen a handful of times. The V and J genes are TRBV10-3 and TRBJ2-1; D may be TRBD1 or TRBD2 (5 bases each). The CDR3 is 15 residues long. Germline assignment: CDR1 ENHRY and CDR2 SYGVKD. Trimming removed 3 bases at V and 9 bases at J, with 18 bases between. The CDR3 coding sequence is TGTGCCATCAGTGACCGGGACCAGTTGTCGGGTGAGCAGTTCTTC. Encoded protein: CAISDRDQLSGEQFF.

There are a few counts of this clone. This chain connects TRBV25-1 to TRBJ2-3; perhaps TRBD1 as D (5 bases). The CDR3 contains 12 residues. V lost 8 bases and J 3 bases, leaving 9 bases between the germline ends. In germline, CDR1 is MGHDK, CDR2 SYGVNS. The CDR3, as DNA: TGTGCCAGCCGCAGGGAAACAGATACGCAGTATTTT. Translating it yields CASRRETDTQYF.

This clone turned up a few times. The CDR3 region has the DNA TGTGCCAGCTCACCGAGGGAGAGTAACTATGGCTACACCTTC. Its protein is CASSPRESNYGYTF. The chain has TRBV18 and TRBJ1-2; no firm D call. This CDR3 is 14 amino acids long. The germline V gene encodes CDR1 KGHSH and CDR2 LQKENI. The V and J ends lost 3 bases and 1 base respectively, with 9 bases between them.

The chain has TRBV5-6 and TRBJ1-2; a possible D gene is TRBD1 (5 bases). The CDR3 extends over 14 amino acids. V was cut by 9 bases and J by 5 bases, with 20 bases left in between. Germline V gene data show CDR1 as SGHDT and CDR2 as YYEEEE. CDR3 DNA sequence: TGTGCCACCACCCGGCGGGGGGTAGGTTATGGCTACACCTTC. This encodes CATTRRGVGYGYTF.

CDR3 DNA: TGTGCCAGCAGCTTGGACAGGGGGCCCTACGAGCAGTACTTC. Protein sequence: CASSLDRGPYEQYF. This rearrangement joins TRBV7-8 to TRBJ2-7, with 11 bases aligning to TRBD1. Germline lookup yields CDR1 SGHVS and CDR2 FQNEAQ. CDR3 length equals 14 residues. V lost 3 bases to trimming and J lost 2 bases; unmatched junction nucleotides: 0.

This sequence joins TRBV28 and TRBJ1-1; TRBD1 aligns across 7 bases. This CDR3 has 14 residues. CDR1 and CDR2 (germline): MDHEN, SYDVKM. Trimming removed 7 bases from V and 3 bases from J; junction bases left unmatched: 8. The CDR3 reads CASMQGGEYTEAFF. CDR3 sequence (DNA): TGTGCCAGCATGCAGGGGGGAGAGTACACTGAAGCTTTCTTT. The variable domain in full, completed from reference TRBV28 and TRBJ1-1, reads DVKVTQSSRYLVKRTGEKVFLECVQDMDHENMFWYRQDPGLGLRLIYFSYDVKMKEKGDIPEGYSVSREKKERFSLILESASTNQTSMYLCASMQGGEYTEAFFGQGTRLTVV.

This chain joins TRBV15 and TRBJ1-2, with TRBD1 identical over 8 bases. In germline, CDR1 is LNHNV, CDR2 YYDKDF (reference sequence). There are 16 residues in the CDR3. After removal of 0 bases from V and 8 bases from J, the junction contained 11 bases not matched to a gene. The CDR3 nucleotides read TGTGCCACCAGCAGAGATCCGACAGGGGTGATGGGCGGCTACACCTTC. As protein: CATSRDPTGVMGGYTF.

V and J are TRBV4-1 and TRBJ1-4; D not certain. The V and J ends lost 3 bases and 3 bases respectively, with 17 bases between them. CDR3 length equals 17 residues. The germline V gene has CDR1 MGHRA and CDR2 YSYEKL. CDR3 in DNA: TGCGCCAGCAGCCAGACCTCGCAAAAGGCCTCTAATGAAAAACTGTTTTTT. Translated, it gives CASSQTSQKASNEKLFF.

The J gene is TRBJ2-6, the V gene TRBV4-2; D is uncertain. V lost 0 bases and J lost 2, with 5 bases in between. CDR1 and CDR2 from the germline V gene are LGHNA and YNFKEQ. The CDR3 is 15 amino acids. CDR3 nucleotides: TGTGCCAGCAGCCAAGAGAGGACTGGGGCCAACGTCCTGACTTTC. Translated: CASSQERTGANVLTF.

The chain uses TRBV7-2 and TRBJ2-1; 12 bases are a match to TRBD2. Per the germline V gene, CDR1 is SGHTA and CDR2 is FQGNSA. The CDR3 loop spans 15 amino acids. Losses at the gene ends were 6 bases for V and 8 bases for J; bases not matched to a gene: 8. The CDR3 DNA sequence: TGTGCCAGCAGTACAACTAGCGGGGGGTATTATGAGCAGTTCTTC. Translation gives CASSTTSGGYYEQFF.

J is TRBJ1-2 and V is TRBV29-1; D ambiguous. The V gene's germline CDR1 is SQVTM and CDR2 ANQGSEA. The CDR3 sequence is 13 residues long. The V and J ends lost 0 bases and 5 bases respectively, with 10 bases between them. CDR3 loop: CSVEDRPSYGYTF. DNA for the CDR3: TGCAGCGTTGAAGATCGGCCTTCTTATGGCTACACCTTC.

In this sample, this clone turned up a few times. The chain has TRBV19 and TRBJ2-1, with TRBD1 as a possible D gene (6 bases). CDR3 length: 16 residues. Trimming took 6 bases from V and 0 from J, leaving 15 bases between them. Germline V gives CDR1 LNHDA, CDR2 SQIVND (reference sequence). CDR3 in amino acids: CASSHQGPSSYNEQFF. CDR3 DNA sequence: TGTGCCAGTAGCCACCAGGGGCCGAGCTCCTACAATGAGCAGTTCTTC.

The CDR3 reads CASSQAGGGNYEQYF. The CDR3 bases are TGTGCCAGCAGCCAAGCTGGCGGGGGAAATTACGAGCAGTACTTC. This rearrangement joins TRBV4-2 to TRBJ2-7; 7 bases are a match to TRBD2. The CDR3 length is 15 residues. The V gene's germline CDR1 is LGHNA and CDR2 YNFKEQ. The junction had 7 bases not matched to a gene; V was cut back by 1 base and J by 4 bases.

V gene TRBV20-1 combines with J gene TRBJ1-1; D unclear. With 7 bases removed from V and 1 base from J, the gap between germline ends came to 7 bases. CDR3 length: 11 residues. Germline CDR1 reads DFQATT; CDR2 reads SNEGSKA (reference sequence). CDR3 loop: CSGGGNTEAFF. The CDR3 DNA follows: TGCAGTGGAGGAGGGAACACTGAAGCTTTCTTT.

This clone was seen just once. V usage is TRBV5-6 and J usage is TRBJ1-1; 9 bases match TRBD1. V dropped 4 bases and J dropped 5; count of bases not matched to a gene: 9. Looked up from germline, CDR1 is SGHDT and CDR2 is YYEEEE. The length of the CDR3 is 15 residues. The CDR3 DNA follows: TGTGCCAGCAGCACGTCCGGGACAGGGAGGACTGAAGCTTTCTTT. Protein product: CASSTSGTGRTEAFF.